This T cell receptor beta chain was retrieved from a study of neurological immune-mediated disorders (dated by TCRdb to about 2019). Regarding the research as a whole: Peripheral blood TCR-beta repertoires from HTLV-I-associated myelopathy (HAM/TSP) patients, multiple sclerosis patients and healthy controls were compared by UMI-based sequencing. The 106 TCR-beta libraries covered PBMC samples along with longitudinal samples, technical triplicates, and paired sorted CD4+ and CD8+ T-cell subsets. Longitudinal HAM/TSP and healthy donors had 3 time-points each (roughly 3-40 month intervals). The cohort comprised 68 subjects: around 15 HAM/TSP patients, 35 or so multiple sclerosis patients and around 20 healthy controls.

The germline V gene specifies SGDLS as CDR1 and YYNGEE as CDR2. At the junction V is shortened by 2 bases and J by 4 bases, with 10 bases in between. Taken from cysteine to phenylalanine, the CDR3 has 14 residues. CDR3 DNA is the only sequence kept; it has 42 bases, read in frame from the first base. The label giving this sample's time point can be read as: longitudinal time-point 3. For the unsorted PBMC libraries, 2 million PBMCs were stored in RNAlater at -80 degrees C until RNA extraction and were used to generate the libraries. Peripheral blood was subjected to Ficoll-Hypaque density gradient centrifugation to isolate PBMCs, which were then cryopreserved in liquid nitrogen. As to this clonotype: This receptor's antigen is unknown. No per-base quality is available; no much larger clone lies one base away.

Study-level results and caveats: TCR clonal expansion was highest in HAM/TSP patients and lowest in MS patients, with MS patients falling below even healthy controls. No identical CDR3 amino acid sequences were found to be shared among expanded clones across subjects, suggesting that TCR-beta repertoires were private in all groups.

cDNA was synthesized by template-switch 5'RACE using a primer with a 10-nucleotide random unique molecular identifier that tagged each TCR transcript. Every sequencing run covered 15-18 subjects and yielded more than 160 million TCR-beta sequences. The RNeasy kit was used to extract total RNA. TCR-beta VDJ regions were amplified with primers for the TCR constant region and the 5'RACE anchor, using the KAPA Real-time Library Amplification kit. A first PCR added sample indexes and Illumina adaptors, after which a second PCR increased the library yield. After Ampure bead purification, the TCR product of roughly 650 bp was size-selected on a 2% E-gel SizeSelection system. Before pooling, library quality was assessed on a Bioanalyzer, concentration was determined with Qubit, and library quantification was performed with the Kapa Library Quantification kit. An Illumina HiSeq 2500 sequenced the libraries paired-end 2 x 150 bp. To increase sequence diversity, roughly 24-31% phiX was spiked into each library pool. Per the original workflow: Quality-filtered reads were processed with the UMI-based MiGEC pipeline, which removed over 90% of raw TCR sequences during error correction. VDJ genes were aligned to IMGT germline references, and clonotypes were defined by unique CDR3 amino acid sequence plus V-J genes. Clonal expansion, Shannon diversity and CDR3 relatedness (CalcPairwiseDistances, ClusterSamples) were evaluated with VDJtools, and phylogenetic trees were built with CLCbio workbench. Expanded clones were defined as having at least 8 unique UMIs, based on coefficient-of-variation modelling across technical triplicates. TCRdb redid the processing of the public reads, applying fastp at Q25 and MiXCR, and retained in-frame beta chains. A single entry per CDR3 protein holds the most common genes and DNA from its merged rows. TCRdb assigned the V and J calls; the authors' analysis was not used. This sample comprises over 90,000 distinct CDR3 sequences, 10% to 14% of them detected only once. The ten largest clones add up to approximately 3.1% of the sample.

Material: PBMCs. The V and J segments used are TRBV9 and TRBJ2-1; no D gene can be assigned with confidence. The TCR comes from a female donor with HTLV-1-associated myelopathy (HAM/TSP). CDR3 region: CASSVGNQYNEQFF. The nucleotide sequence reads TGTGCCAGCAGCGTCGGAAACCAGTACAATGAGCAGTTCTTC.